The rows below give T cell receptor beta chains drawn from one sample of a study of beta chain features in type 1 diabetes. The protocol was immunoSEQ multiplex PCR, while the TCRdb copy is restricted to in-frame clones and leaves out a portion. Of under 450,000 clones listed, around 14% are singletons. The specimen was naive CD4+ T cells from blood. These receptors were collected from a man aged 25-45 years in good health. Both conserved end residues are part of each CDR3. The D gene is left open where the match is weak. Clone size appears in some rows only: once, few, many, or a class for an expanded clone.

abundance,v_gene,j_gene,d_gene,CDR3aa,CDR3nt
-,TRBV13,TRBJ2-3,-,CASSPRTAGSTDTQYF,TGTGCCAGCAGCCCCAGGACGGCGGGGAGCACAGATACGCAGTATTTT
-,TRBV7-6,TRBJ2-2,TRBD1,CASRLGGQGVTGELFF,TGTGCCAGCCGCCTCGGGGGACAGGGTGTCACCGGGGAGCTGTTTTTT
-,TRBV4-1,TRBJ1-6,-,CASSRSGALHF,TGCGCCAGCAGCCGTTCGGGAGCCCTCCACTTT
few,TRBV7-2,TRBJ1-1,TRBD1,CASSYRGTEAFF,TGTGCCAGCAGCTACAGGGGCACTGAAGCTTTCTTT
few,TRBV9,TRBJ2-3,-,CASSDSRALRTDTQYF,TGTGCCAGCAGCGACTCTCGTGCGTTGAGGACAGATACGCAGTATTTT
-,TRBV7-2,TRBJ1-2,-,CASSLDFLQAYGYTF,TGTGCCAGCAGCTTAGATTTTCTGCAGGCCTATGGCTACACCTTC
few,TRBV19,TRBJ1-4,-,CASSPGRTTNEKLFF,TGTGCCAGTAGTCCCGGGCGGACAACTAATGAAAAACTGTTTTTT
few,TRBV27,TRBJ1-1,TRBD1,CASSPQDRVSTEAFF,TGTGCCAGCAGTCCCCAGGACAGGGTGAGCACTGAAGCTTTCTTT
-,TRBV6-1,TRBJ1-1,-,CASRGMTGTEAFF,TGTGCCAGCAGAGGGATGACAGGAACTGAAGCTTTCTTT
-,TRBV23-1,TRBJ1-5,-,CASSQPGPGNQPQHF,TGCGCCAGCAGTCAACCCGGCCCGGGCAATCAGCCCCAGCATTTT
-,TRBV5-4,TRBJ2-4,TRBD1,CASSSGTANIQYF,TGTGCCAGCAGCTCAGGGACAGCAAACATTCAGTACTTC
-,TRBV6-5,TRBJ2-7,-,CASSLCGGCEQYF,TGTGCCAGCAGCCTTTGTGGAGGGTGCGAGCAGTACTTC
-,TRBV5-6,TRBJ2-7,-,CASGRGGDTYEQYF,TGTGCCAGCGGACGGGGCGGGGATACCTACGAGCAGTACTTC
few,TRBV23-1,TRBJ2-1,-,CASSQSEVSYNEQFF,TGCGCCAGCAGTCAATCTGAGGTTTCCTACAATGAGCAGTTCTTC
many,TRBV29-1,TRBJ1-1,-,CSVERQLSTEAFF,TGCAGCGTTGAGCGTCAGCTCTCCACTGAAGCTTTCTTT
-,TRBV29-1,TRBJ2-5,TRBD1,CSGRTGGTETQYF,TGCAGCGGGCGAACAGGGGGGACAGAGACCCAGTACTTC
few,TRBV27,TRBJ2-1,-,CASRSGGPYNEQFF,TGTGCCAGCCGGTCCGGGGGGCCATACAATGAGCAGTTCTTC
few,TRBV30,TRBJ1-1,-,CAWSVGPEAFF,TGTGCCTGGAGTGTTGGCCCTGAAGCTTTCTTT
few,TRBV30,TRBJ2-5,-,CAWTNAGETQYF,TGTGCCTGGACCAACGCTGGGGAGACCCAGTACTTC
few,TRBV5-4,TRBJ2-3,TRBD2,CASSFGRVSPDTQYF,TGTGCCAGCAGCTTTGGGAGGGTGAGTCCAGATACGCAGTATTTT
few,TRBV7-3,TRBJ1-1,-,CASSLDAGDTEAFF,TGTGCCAGCAGCTTAGATGCAGGGGACACTGAAGCTTTCTTT
-,TRBV9,TRBJ1-4,TRBD1,CASSPRQGTNEKLFF,TGTGCCAGCAGCCCCCGACAGGGCACTAATGAAAAACTGTTTTTT
few,TRBV9,TRBJ2-1,TRBD2,CASSPGLAEHNEQFF,TGTGCCAGCAGCCCGGGACTAGCCGAGCACAATGAGCAGTTCTTC
few,TRBV4-1,TRBJ1-1,-,CASSQVLQGSNTEAFF,TGCGCCAGCAGCCAAGTTCTGCAAGGGTCTAACACTGAAGCTTTCTTT
many,TRBV4-2,TRBJ2-3,-,CASSQPTWGDTQYF,TGTGCCAGCAGCCAACCAACATGGGGCGATACGCAGTATTTT
many,TRBV30,TRBJ1-1,-,CALWTQTSGTEAFF,TGTGCCTTGTGGACGCAAACGAGCGGCACTGAAGCTTTCTTT
few,TRBV4-3,TRBJ1-5,-,CASSQSRNQPQHF,TGCGCCAGCAGCCAATCCCGCAATCAGCCCCAGCATTTT
-,TRBV5-4,TRBJ2-3,TRBD1,CASSQNPTGTSTDTQYF,TGTGCCAGCAGTCAAAACCCGACAGGGACGAGCACAGATACGCAGTATTTT
-,TRBV29-1,TRBJ1-2,-,CSVVRGGPYSGYTF,TGCAGCGTCGTACGGGGTGGACCATATTCTGGCTACACCTTC
few,TRBV5-4,TRBJ1-5,-,CAAEYRDNQPQHF,TGTGCCGCCGAATACAGGGACAATCAGCCCCAGCATTTT
few,TRBV7-2,TRBJ1-5,TRBD1,CASSLRQGGQPQHF,TGTGCCAGCAGCCTTCGACAGGGAGGTCAGCCCCAGCATTTT
few,TRBV4-2,TRBJ1-2,-,CASSQGYGYTF,TGTGCCAGCAGCCAGGGCTATGGCTACACCTTC
few,TRBV7-2,TRBJ2-3,-,CASSLALTRTDTQYF,TGTGCCAGCAGCTTAGCTTTGACTAGGACGGATACGCAGTATTTT
few,TRBV7-9,TRBJ1-1,-,CASSLVVTEAFF,TGTGCCAGCAGCTTAGTGGTAACTGAAGCTTTCTTT
-,TRBV7-8,TRBJ2-7,-,CASSSRAGAPYEQYF,TGTGCCAGCAGCTCGAGGGCGGGGGCGCCCTACGAGCAGTACTTC
few,TRBV7-7,TRBJ2-2,-,CASSSTGFNTGELFF,TGTGCCAGCAGCTCGACAGGCTTCAACACCGGGGAGCTGTTTTTT
-,TRBV13,TRBJ1-5,-,CASSVNWTDRNQPQHF,TGTGCCAGCAGCGTTAATTGGACAGATCGCAATCAGCCCCAGCATTTT
-,TRBV6-5,TRBJ2-1,TRBD1,CASGYGTGEGVQFF,TGTGCCAGCGGCTACGGGACAGGGGAAGGGGTGCAGTTCTTC
-,TRBV7-6,TRBJ2-3,TRBD1,CASSSHRGQSTDTQYF,TGTGCCAGCAGCTCTCACCGGGGACAGAGCACAGATACGCAGTATTTT